This is a list of T cell receptor beta chains from one sample in a study of blood T cell repertoires in COVID-19. Only in-frame clones appear in the TCRdb table, and some are missing; sequencing was by immunoSEQ multiplex PCR. Seen here are around 260,000 clones, 86% observed once, and the top ten hold about 3.6%. Sequencing input: peripheral blood. Source of these receptors: a man in his late teens or twenties with active or convalescent COVID-19. Each CDR3 is given without its conserved first and last residue.

v_gene: TRBV6-2/TRBV6-3
j_gene: TRBJ1-3
CDR3aa: ASSGDIGGNTIY

v_gene: TRBV24-1
j_gene: TRBJ2-7
CDR3aa: ATSDLRAGEQY

v_gene: TRBV5-1
j_gene: TRBJ1-5
CDR3aa: ASSLSPLRNQPQH

v_gene: TRBV11-2
j_gene: TRBJ2-3
CDR3aa: ASRGADTQY

v_gene: TRBV24-1
j_gene: TRBJ2-1
CDR3aa: ATSPGQGANEQF

v_gene: TRBV12-3/TRBV12-4
j_gene: TRBJ1-5
CDR3aa: ASSKNSNQPQH

v_gene: TRBV28
j_gene: TRBJ2-5
CDR3aa: ASRELKTDQETQY

v_gene: TRBV4-1
j_gene: TRBJ1-5
CDR3aa: ASSQTPGQGNQPQH

v_gene: TRBV11-2
j_gene: TRBJ2-7
CDR3aa: ASSPIDRVLYEQY

v_gene: TRBV6-7
j_gene: TRBJ2-2
CDR3aa: AVTEGRGQGFTGELF

v_gene: TRBV5-6
j_gene: TRBJ2-7
CDR3aa: ASSFWGSSTYEQY

v_gene: TRBV28
j_gene: TRBJ1-3
CDR3aa: ASREGGHLSGNTIY

v_gene: TRBV11-2
j_gene: TRBJ2-5
CDR3aa: ASSLRTETQETQY

v_gene: TRBV9
j_gene: TRBJ1-1
CDR3aa: ASSPDVRAEAF

v_gene: TRBV4-1
j_gene: TRBJ2-7
CDR3aa: ASSRDRDNYEQY

v_gene: TRBV27
j_gene: TRBJ2-7
CDR3aa: ASSLTGPYEQY

v_gene: TRBV6-5
j_gene: TRBJ1-5
CDR3aa: ASGSTGGVQPQH

v_gene: TRBV30
j_gene: TRBJ1-6
CDR3aa: AWSVLSPLH

v_gene: TRBV12-2
j_gene: TRBJ2-7
CDR3aa: ASRLGARGSSYEQY

v_gene: TRBV30
j_gene: TRBJ1-2
CDR3aa: AWRHEGQHGYT

v_gene: TRBV6-5
j_gene: TRBJ2-7
CDR3aa: ASSPGLDREQY

v_gene: TRBV13
j_gene: TRBJ1-3
CDR3aa: ASSVRYSGNTIY

v_gene: TRBV3-1/TRBV3-2
j_gene: TRBJ1-4
CDR3aa: ASRGTANEKLF

v_gene: TRBV6-5
j_gene: TRBJ1-5
CDR3aa: ASSVDRGGDQPQH

v_gene: TRBV3-1/TRBV3-2
j_gene: TRBJ2-7
CDR3aa: ASSQGPQGAHEQY

v_gene: TRBV5-1
j_gene: TRBJ2-7
CDR3aa: ASSPAGDTYEQY

v_gene: TRBV5-1
j_gene: TRBJ2-2
CDR3aa: ASSLEGGARTGELF

v_gene: TRBV4-2
j_gene: TRBJ1-1
CDR3aa: ASSQGLGQGGFTEAF

v_gene: TRBV28
j_gene: TRBJ1-1
CDR3aa: ASSLTWGPNTEAF

v_gene: TRBV6-2/TRBV6-3
j_gene: TRBJ1-6
CDR3aa: TSSRLGSSYNSPLH

v_gene: TRBV5-1
j_gene: TRBJ1-4
CDR3aa: ASSIRGVASEKLF

v_gene: TRBV6-4
j_gene: TRBJ2-5
CDR3aa: ASSPGLAAQETQY

v_gene: TRBV27
j_gene: TRBJ2-3
CDR3aa: ASSFQGTDTQY

v_gene: TRBV9
j_gene: TRBJ2-5
CDR3aa: ASSSIAGHAQTQY

v_gene: TRBV5-5
j_gene: TRBJ1-4
CDR3aa: ASSFAGAANEKLF

v_gene: TRBV5-1
j_gene: TRBJ2-7
CDR3aa: ASSTAAGSYEQY